This TCR beta chain was observed in a study of T cells after posttransplantation cyclophosphamide. A marrow graft followed busulfan-fludarabine conditioning, with cyclophosphamide on days +3 and +4. The data were produced by immunoSEQ multiplex PCR, yet TCRdb's version contains in-frame clones alone and is incomplete. Altogether some 16,000 clones were found in the sample, and no singletons occur. General observations from the study: After PTCy, TRB diversity resembled that of CNI/methotrexate controls.

This clone was found many times. Its matching antigen is unknown. Trimming at V came to 6 bases and at J to 7 bases, leaving 10 bases not matched to a gene. Germline values: CDR1 MNHNY, CDR2 SVGAGI (reference sequence). The CDR3 loop spans 14 amino acids. J is TRBJ1-1 and V is TRBV6-6; the match to TRBD1 covers 8 bases. This sample comprised PBMCs, obtained after allogeneic stem cell transplant with posttransplant cyclophosphamide. The clonotype originates from a female patient aged 25-40 years who received an allogeneic stem cell transplant from a related donor, was CMV-positive, and had no GVHD. Part of the T cell pool may stem from the graft donor. The CDR3 nucleotides read TGTGCCAGCAGATCAGGGACAGGACCTTTTGAAGCTTTCTTT. Residues: CASRSGTGPFEAFF.